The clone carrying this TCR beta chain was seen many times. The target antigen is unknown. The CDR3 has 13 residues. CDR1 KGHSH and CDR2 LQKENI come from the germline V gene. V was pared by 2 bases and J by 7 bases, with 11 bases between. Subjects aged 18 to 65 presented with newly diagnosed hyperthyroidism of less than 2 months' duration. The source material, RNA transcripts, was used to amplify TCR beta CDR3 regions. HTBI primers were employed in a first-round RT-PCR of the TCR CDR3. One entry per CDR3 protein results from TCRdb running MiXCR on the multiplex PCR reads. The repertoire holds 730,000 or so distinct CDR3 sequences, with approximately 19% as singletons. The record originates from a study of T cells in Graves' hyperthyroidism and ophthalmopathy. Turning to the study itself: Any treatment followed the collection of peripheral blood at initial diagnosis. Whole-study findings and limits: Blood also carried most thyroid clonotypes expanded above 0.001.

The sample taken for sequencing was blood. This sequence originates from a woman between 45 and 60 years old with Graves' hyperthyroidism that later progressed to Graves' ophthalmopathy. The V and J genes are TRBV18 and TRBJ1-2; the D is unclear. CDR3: CASSPLEGSGYTF. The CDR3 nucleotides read TGTGCCAGCTCACCATTGGAGGGTTCTGGCTACACCTTC.